The 19 T cell receptor beta chains given below trace back to one sample, sequenced in a study of T cells in Graves' hyperthyroidism and ophthalmopathy. RNA transcripts gave rise to amplified TCR beta CDR3 regions. The HTBI primer set served for first-round RT-PCR of the TCR CDR3. TCRdb re-analysed the multiplex PCR reads in MiXCR, keeping a single row per CDR3 protein. The data contain hundreds of thousands of distinct CDR3 sequences, approximately 14% of them singletons. Sequenced: blood. The receptors originated from a woman aged 25 to 39 with Graves' hyperthyroidism.

This chain joins TRBV5-5 and TRBJ2-1; D perhaps matches TRBD1 (5 bases). V was clipped by 0 bases and J by 12 bases, with 16 bases between them. The CDR3 covers 14 residues. The germline V gene has CDR1 SGHKS and CDR2 YYEKEE (reference sequence). CDR3 region: CASSLGGRPTGQFF. CDR3 bases: TGTGCCAGCAGCTTGGGAGGCAGGCCCACAGGGCAGTTCTTC.

The sample holds many counts of this clonotype. The genes are TRBV7-2 and TRBJ2-2; D unclear. Germline V gene lookup returns CDR1 SGHTA and CDR2 FQGNSA. V was shortened by 0 bases and J by 6 bases, with 8 bases between the two germline ends. The CDR3 contains 14 residues. The CDR3 loop reads CASSLAGIAGELFF. The CDR3 DNA follows: TGTGCCAGCAGCTTAGCAGGGATTGCCGGGGAGCTGTTTTTT.

Points on this clonotype: An end of the junction does not agree with germline; a read error may underlie this. The chain carries TRBV11-2 and TRBJ2-1; the D gene is possibly TRBD2 (6 bases). CDR1 SGHAT and CDR2 FQNNGV come from the germline V gene. The CDR3 is made up of 18 amino acids. The CDR3 coding sequence is TGTGCCAGCGGCTTCAATAGCGGACCACACCAGAAAAACAATGAGCAGTTCTTC. Protein product: CASGFNSGPHQKNNEQFF.

The chain joins TRBV24-1 to TRBJ1-1; 7 bases are shared with TRBD1. The germline gives CDR1 KGHDR, CDR2 SFDVKD. This CDR3 is built from 12 residues. Trimming cost V 5 bases and J 8 bases; bases outside gene matches: 4. This chain's CDR3 is CATSAPTGEAFF. The CDR3 DNA reads as TGTGCCACCAGTGCCCCGACAGGGGAAGCTTTCTTT.

This clonotype was detected many times. The rearrangement joins TRBV7-2 to TRBJ1-5, with 11 positions matching TRBD1. This CDR3 has 15 amino acids. CDR1 SGHTA and CDR2 FQGNSA come from the germline V gene. With V trimmed by 4 bases and J by 6 bases, 5 bases remained unmatched. The CDR3 loop is CASSWDRGNGQPQHF. The CDR3 region has the DNA TGTGCCAGCAGCTGGGACAGGGGGAATGGTCAGCCCCAGCATTTT.

The sample holds many counts of this clonotype. CDR3 region: CATRNWLTTSGKLDTQYF. The CDR3 coding sequence is TGTGCCACCAGGAACTGGTTGACGACTAGCGGGAAACTCGATACGCAGTATTTT. The chain recombines TRBV7-8 with TRBJ2-3; 11 nucleotides line up with TRBD2. The CDR3 is made up of 18 amino acids. V lost 10 bases to trimming and J lost 6 bases; unmatched junction nucleotides: 21. Germline CDR1 SGHVS, CDR2 FQNEAQ.

The chain links TRBV20-1 to TRBJ2-3; TRBD2 agrees at 12 bases. Germline values: CDR1 DFQATT, CDR2 SNEGSKA (reference sequence). The junction had 7 bases not matched to a gene; V was cut back by 0 bases and J by 6 bases. The CDR3 contains 16 residues. CDR3 sequence: CSARDLAGGGGDTQYF. The CDR3 nucleotides read TGCAGTGCTAGAGATCTAGCGGGAGGGGGGGGGGATACGCAGTATTTT.

This clonotype was observed a few times. The J gene is TRBJ1-4, the V gene TRBV12-3 or TRBV12-4; a possible D gene is TRBD1 (5 bases). Trimming cost V 7 bases and J 9 bases, with 15 bases left between them. CDR3 size: 13 residues. CDR3 DNA: TGTGCCAGCACCTTAAGTGAGGGGAAAAAACTGTTTTTT. Encoded protein: CASTLSEGKKLFF.

This clonotype was found many times. The chain is built from TRBV10-3 and TRBJ2-1; no clear D gene. There are 13 residues in the CDR3. Looked up from germline, CDR1 is ENHRY and CDR2 is SYGVKD. Trimming took 7 bases from V and 0 from J, leaving 7 bases between them. The CDR3 nucleotides read TGTGCCATCACTCACACCTCCTACAATGAGCAGTTCTTC. Translation: CAITHTSYNEQFF.

Many counts were recorded for this clonotype. V is TRBV11-3 and J is TRBJ2-7; a weak D match, TRBD2 (6 bases). The V and J ends lost 1 base and 4 bases respectively, with 8 bases between them. The germline V gene has CDR1 SGHNT and CDR2 YENEEA. The CDR3 is 13 residues long. CDR3 sequence (DNA): TGTGCCAGCAGCTTAGGCGGGATGTACGAGCAGTACTTC. Protein product: CASSLGGMYEQYF.

This clonotype was counted many times. V usage is TRBV12-5 and J usage is TRBJ1-6; 9 nucleotides agree with TRBD1. CDR1 is LGHNT, CDR2 FRNRAP, per germline. CDR3 length equals 14 residues. The J segment lost 10 bases and the V segment lost 6 bases, leaving 7 bases of the junction unmatched. This chain's CDR3 is CASGKGQGGSPLHF. CDR3 sequence (DNA): TGTGCTAGTGGCAAGGGACAGGGTGGCTCACCCCTCCACTTT.

The chain combines TRBV7-9 with TRBJ2-7, with 8 bases aligning to TRBD2. The CDR3 is 14 residues long. V lost 0 bases and J lost 5; bases outside the gene matches: 3. Germline V gene sequence: CDR1 SEHNR, CDR2 FQNEAQ (reference sequence). CDR3 amino acids: CASSLAGGRNEQYF. CDR3 nucleotides: TGTGCCAGCAGCTTAGCCGGCGGGAGGAACGAGCAGTACTTC.

The table lists this clonotype with a few counts. This CDR3 reads CASSRFDLNEKLFF. Written as DNA, the CDR3 is TGTGCCAGCAGCCGTTTTGATCTTAATGAAAAACTGTTTTTT. The J gene is TRBJ1-4, the V gene TRBV7-9; D unresolved. Trimming took 5 bases from V and 4 from J, leaving 11 bases between them. Per germline, CDR1 SEHNR and CDR2 FQNEAQ (reference sequence). The CDR3 spans 14 residues.

This sequence joins TRBV9 and TRBJ1-4; D possibly corresponds to TRBD1 (5 bases). CDR3 length equals 15 residues. V was pared by 4 bases and J by 5 bases, with 15 bases between. CDR1 is SGDLS, CDR2 YYNGEE, per germline. The CDR3 DNA follows: TGTGCCAGCAGCACACGCCGGGGGGAGAATGAAAAACTGTTTTTT. Its translation is CASSTRRGENEKLFF.

There are many counts of this clonotype. This sequence joins TRBV20-1 and TRBJ1-5, with a weak D call TRBD1 (6 bases). The germline CDR1 and CDR2 sequences are DFQATT and SNEGSKA (reference sequence). This CDR3 contains 14 residues. V gave up 0 bases and J gave up 5 bases, with 11 bases separating them. The CDR3 nucleotides read TGCAGTGCTAGAGATCGGGGGGCTTATCAGCCCCAGCATTTT. Its translation: CSARDRGAYQPQHF.

This clonotype was seen ten or more times. The chain is built from TRBV6-1 and TRBJ2-1, with 14 bases aligning to TRBD2. J was trimmed by 6 bases and V by 7 bases; bases with no gene match: 2. The germline V gene encodes CDR1 MNHNS and CDR2 SASEGT. The CDR3 length is 14 residues. The CDR3, as DNA: TGTGCCAGCACGGGGACTAGCGGGAGCAATGAGCAGTTCTTC. It translates to CASTGTSGSNEQFF.

Details on this clonotype: With a much larger clone just one base away, this may be a read error. This CDR3 is missing its conserved last phenylalanine or tryptophan, likely due to a read error. The chain has TRBV6-2 or TRBV6-3 and TRBJ1-5; weak D call: TRBD1 (6 bases). The CDR3 loop spans 15 amino acids. Between the trimmed V and J ends, which lost 4 bases and 2 bases, there was a span of 12 bases. Germline V CDR1 and CDR2: MNHEY, SVGEGT. The CDR3 DNA follows: TGTGCCAGCAGTTCCTCGCGGACAGGCAATCAGCCCCAGCATATT. Protein: CASSSSRTGNQPQHI.

This chain joins TRBV7-3 and TRBJ1-6; the D is unclear. V was shortened by 4 bases and J by 9 bases, with 16 bases between the two germline ends. Germline values: CDR1 SGHTA, CDR2 FQGTGA. CDR3 size: 15 residues. The CDR3 here is CASSCRPRTGSPLHF. For the CDR3, the DNA is TGTGCCAGCAGCTGTCGTCCGAGGACGGGTTCACCCCTCCACTTT.

This clonotype turned up a few times. V gene TRBV20-1 combines with J gene TRBJ2-5; weak D call: TRBD2 (5 bases). V was pared by 6 bases and J by 0 bases, with 11 bases between. Germline V gene lookup returns CDR1 DFQATT and CDR2 SNEGSKA (reference sequence). The CDR3 covers 13 residues. CDR3 amino acids: CSAAEQYQETQYF. The CDR3, as DNA: TGCAGTGCAGCGGAGCAGTACCAAGAGACCCAGTACTTC.